There are many counts of the clone carrying this TCR beta chain. The antigen remains undetermined. This entry comes from a study of T cells in Graves' hyperthyroidism and ophthalmopathy. Overall study findings and caveats: Peripheral blood also featured most of the thyroid clonotypes expanded above 0.001.

Participants, patients aged 18 to 65, had newly diagnosed hyperthyroidism with a duration under 2 months. RNA transcripts provided the source from which TCR beta CDR3 regions were amplified. First-round RT-PCR of the TCR CDR3 relied on the HTBI primer set. TCRdb independently ran MiXCR on the multiplex PCR reads; one entry per CDR3 protein. Of about 300,000 distinct CDR3 sequences in the sample, roughly 15% were seen once. CDR1 and CDR2 (germline): MNHNS, SASEGT. Trimming removed 5 bases from V and 2 bases from J; junction bases left unmatched: 10. The CDR3 length is 17 residues. Input material: blood. This TCR was recovered from a woman in her forties with Graves' hyperthyroidism. The chain joins TRBV6-1 to TRBJ1-3; 9 nucleotides line up with TRBD1. The DNA for the CDR3 is TGTGCCAGCAGTTCTCCCTCACAGGGGGCGACTGGAAACACCATATATTTT. Translation: CASSSPSQGATGNTIYF.